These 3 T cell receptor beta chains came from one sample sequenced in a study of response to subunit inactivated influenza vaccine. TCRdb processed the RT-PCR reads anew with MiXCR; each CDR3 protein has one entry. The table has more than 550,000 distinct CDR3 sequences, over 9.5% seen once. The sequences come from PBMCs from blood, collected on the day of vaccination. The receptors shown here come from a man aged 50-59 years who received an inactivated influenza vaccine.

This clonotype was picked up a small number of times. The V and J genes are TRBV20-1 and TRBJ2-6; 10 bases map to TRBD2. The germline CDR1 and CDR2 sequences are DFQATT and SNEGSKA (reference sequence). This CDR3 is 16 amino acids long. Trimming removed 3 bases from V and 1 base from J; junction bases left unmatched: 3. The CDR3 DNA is TGCAGTGCTAGTCTAGCGGGAGTTTCTGGGGCCAACGTCCTGACTTTC. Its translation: CSASLAGVSGANVLTF.

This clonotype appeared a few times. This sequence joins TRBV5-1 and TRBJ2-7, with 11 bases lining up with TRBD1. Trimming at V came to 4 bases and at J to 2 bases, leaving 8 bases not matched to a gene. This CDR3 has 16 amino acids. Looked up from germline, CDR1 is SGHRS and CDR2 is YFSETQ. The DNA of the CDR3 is TGCGCCAGCAGCCTACGGCGGGACAGGGGGGCCTACGAGCAGTACTTC. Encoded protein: CASSLRRDRGAYEQYF.

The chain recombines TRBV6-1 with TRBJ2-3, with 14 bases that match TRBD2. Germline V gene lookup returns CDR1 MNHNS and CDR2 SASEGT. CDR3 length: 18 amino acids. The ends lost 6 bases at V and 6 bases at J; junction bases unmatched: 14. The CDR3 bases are TGTGCCAGCAGCCCTCCCCCGGGACTAGCGGGAGAGGGGGATACGCAGTATTTT. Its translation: CASSPPPGLAGEGDTQYF.